This record covers a single T cell receptor beta chain. There is no known antigen for this receptor. No much larger clonotype is one base removed from it; base qualities were not supplied. One collaborating source in Seattle enrolled patients during active infection and followed them longitudinally through the course of disease. Collaborating institutions collected whole blood in K2EDTA tubes following their own protocols. Collaborator samples were shipped for TCRbeta analysis as frozen whole blood, isolated PBMCs, or DNA extracted from either sample type. After removal of 4 bases from V and 4 bases from J, the junction retains 9 bases not matched to a gene. As encoded in the germline V gene, CDR1 is MDHEN while CDR2 is SYDVKM. The CDR3 runs 16 amino acids, cysteine and phenylalanine included. Only CDR3 DNA remains: 48 bases, in frame from the first base. TCRbeta CDR3 regions were amplified from genomic DNA using the immunoSEQ Assay, a bias-controlled multiplex PCR. On the authors' methods: The number of nucleated cells in each sample was estimated by amplification of reference gene primers within the assay. To quantify the absolute abundance of each unique TCRbeta CDR3 rearrangement, sequence reads were collapsed and filtered. For each sample, productive Simpson clonality was calculated as the square root of Simpson's diversity index over productive rearrangements. The clones in this table, taken by TCRdb from immuneACCESS, are in-frame only. Not every clone is retained; where verified, under half of the shortfall comes from an unresolved V gene, and the cause of the rest is unknown. V, J and clone size derive from that table, while D and trimming were established from the DNA sequence. The table for this sample lists 450,000 or so clones; 70% to 90% of them were counted only once. The ten largest clones represent roughly 0.84% of the sample.

The entry originates in a study of blood T cell repertoires in COVID-19 (TCRdb year 2020). For context, the study as a whole: Collaborator samples came from the United States, Italy and Spain and covered acute and convalescent phases of COVID-19. The material from the prospective study consisted of cDNA or gDNA derived from T cells, B-cell-depleted T cells, or PBMCs. The dataset comprised deeply sampled blood TCRbeta repertoires from subjects exposed to, actively infected with, or recovered from COVID-19. The repertoires were released in a freely available public database intended as a resource for research on the immune response to SARS-CoV-2. Samples came from the ongoing ImmuneRACE study (first 160 participants) plus 1,254 subjects from 6 global collaborators. The sample metadata nearly always contained a de-identified subject ID, COVID-19 status, age in years and sex. Where available, HLA class I and class II types were taken from metadata supplied by the sample provider and were not determined by assay-based typing. What the study reported, not specific to this receptor: The amount of clinical and demographic metadata varied by source and participant and was provided uncurated.

Recombination connected TRBV28 to TRBJ1-3; the junction holds 8 bases that match TRBD1. What was sequenced was peripheral blood. The receptor comes from a man younger than 35 with COVID-19, enrolled during active disease. CDR3 sequence: CASSSLFRGRGNTIYF. The nucleotide sequence is TGTGCCAGCAGTTCGCTCTTCAGGGGGCGAGGAAACACCATATATTTT.